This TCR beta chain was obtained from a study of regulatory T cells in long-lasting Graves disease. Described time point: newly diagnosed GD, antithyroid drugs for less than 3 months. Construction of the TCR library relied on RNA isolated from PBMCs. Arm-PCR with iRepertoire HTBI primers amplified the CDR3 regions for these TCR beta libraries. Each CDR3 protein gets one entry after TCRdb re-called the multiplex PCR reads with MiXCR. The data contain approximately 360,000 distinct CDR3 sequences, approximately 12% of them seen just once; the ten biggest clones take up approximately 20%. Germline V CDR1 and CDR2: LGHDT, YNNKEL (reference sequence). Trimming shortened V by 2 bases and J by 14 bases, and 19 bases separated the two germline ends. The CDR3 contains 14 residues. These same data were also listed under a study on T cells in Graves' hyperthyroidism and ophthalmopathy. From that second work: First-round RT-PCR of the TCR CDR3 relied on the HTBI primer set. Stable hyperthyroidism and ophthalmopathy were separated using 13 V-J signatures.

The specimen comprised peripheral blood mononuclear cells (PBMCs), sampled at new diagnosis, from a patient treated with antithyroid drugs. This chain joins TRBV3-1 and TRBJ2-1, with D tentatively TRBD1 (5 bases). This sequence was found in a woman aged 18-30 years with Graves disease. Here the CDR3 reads CASSQSAQTQGEFF. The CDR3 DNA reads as TGTGCCAGCAGCCAATCGGCCCAGACTCAAGGGGAGTTCTTC.